These 18 T cell receptor beta chains share one sample of origin, sequenced in a study of control samples from healthy donors and cancer patients. Libraries were prepared by immunoSEQ multiplex PCR; TCRdb keeps only in-frame clonotypes and omits some of them. The sample gives roughly 100,000 clones, 80% to 90% of which show up once; approximately 8.4% is in the top ten. Material for sequencing was blood. Receptor source: a young man in good health.

The chain joins TRBV28 to TRBJ1-5; 7 nucleotides line up with TRBD1. Losses at the gene ends were 6 bases for V and 3 bases for J; bases not matched to a gene: 5. The CDR3 is made up of 14 amino acids. The germline gives CDR1 MDHEN, CDR2 SYDVKM. CDR3 loop: CASRAGTVNQPQHF. Here the CDR3 DNA reads TGTGCCAGCAGAGCCGGGACAGTCAATCAGCCCCAGCATTTT.

The chain couples TRBV25-1 to TRBJ2-1, with D perhaps matching TRBD2 (5 bases). Trimming cost V 5 bases and J 0 bases, with 11 bases left between them. The germline V gene encodes CDR1 MGHDK and CDR2 SYGVNS. This CDR3 region has 15 residues. CDR3 nucleotides: TGTGCCAGCAGTCCGGACTCCAGCTCCTACAATGAGCAGTTCTTC. Protein sequence: CASSPDSSSYNEQFF.

The rearrangement uses TRBV19 and TRBJ1-2, with D possibly TRBD1 on 5 matching bases. The V end lost 6 bases, the J end lost 5 bases, and 7 bases lay between the germline ends. The CDR3 is made up of 11 amino acids. Germline CDR1 reads LNHDA; CDR2 reads SQIVND (reference sequence). CDR3 nucleotide sequence: TGTGCCAGTAGCGGGGGGTATGGCTACACCTTC. It specifies CASSGGYGYTF.

The rearrangement links TRBV28 to TRBJ1-2; the D is unclear. V lost 6 bases and J lost 3, with 11 bases in between. The CDR3 length is 13 residues. The germline V gene has CDR1 MDHEN and CDR2 SYDVKM. CDR3 residues: CASSSSDYYGYTF. The CDR3, as DNA: TGTGCCAGCAGCTCCTCGGACTACTATGGCTACACCTTC.

This clone was recorded a few times. This chain connects TRBV7-9 to TRBJ1-2; tentatively, D is TRBD1 (5 bases). The V end was cut by 5 bases, the J end by 2 bases, with 18 bases between. Germline assignment: CDR1 SEHNR and CDR2 FQNEAQ (reference sequence). This CDR3 is built from 16 residues. CDR3 nucleotide sequence: TGTGCCAGCAGCCCCTTCGCGGACACTGACAACTATGGCTACACCTTC. Its protein is CASSPFADTDNYGYTF.

V gene TRBV28 combines with J gene TRBJ2-7, with 11 positions matching TRBD2. CDR1 is MDHEN and CDR2 is SYDVKM in the germline V gene. This CDR3 region has 22 residues. The V gene end was trimmed by 5 bases and the J gene end by 1 base; junction bases not matched to a gene: 25. CDR3 sequence (DNA): TGTGCCAGCAGTCCCAGGGTAGGGCTAGGGGGGGCTTGGACTAGCGGGTCCTACGAGCAGTACTTC. Protein product: CASSPRVGLGGAWTSGSYEQYF.

This chain connects TRBV12-3 or TRBV12-4 to TRBJ1-1; D is uncertain. The CDR3 covers 13 residues. V dropped 3 bases and J dropped 1 base, with 6 bases sitting between them. The CDR3 bases are TGTGCCAGCAGTTTCAAGGCGAACACTGAAGCTTTCTTT. Amino acid sequence: CASSFKANTEAFF.

Turning to this clone: Other DNA sequences of this sample code for an identical CDR3. The chain has TRBV7-2 and TRBJ2-5; 9 bases are shared with TRBD2. Germline CDR1 SGHTA, CDR2 FQGNSA. V gave up 0 bases and J gave up 5 bases; unmatched junction bases: 10. The CDR3 loop spans 17 amino acids. The chain's CDR3 is CASSLAATSGPKETQYF. For the CDR3, the DNA is TGTGCCAGCAGCTTAGCAGCGACTAGCGGTCCCAAGGAGACCCAGTACTTC. Together with reference TRBV7-2 and TRBJ2-5, the CDR3 gives the full variable domain: GAGVSQSPSNKVTEKGKDVELRCDPISGHTALYWYRQSLGQGLEFLIYFQGNSAPDKSGLPSDRFSAERTGGSVSTLTIQRTQQEDSAVYLCASSLAATSGPKETQYFGPGTRLLVL.

The V and J genes are TRBV21-1 and TRBJ2-2; the DNA was not compared with TRBD1, the D call given in the table. TRBV21-1 is listed as a pseudogene. The CDR3 runs 14 residues. CDR3 in amino acids: CASSPQANTGELFF. CDR3 DNA: TGTGCCAGCAGCCCACAGGCGAACACCGGGGAGCTGTTTTTT.

V and J are TRBV2 and TRBJ1-5, with 10 nucleotides matching TRBD1. This CDR3 has 14 residues. Germline V gene sequence: CDR1 SNHLY, CDR2 FYNNEI. Losses at the gene ends were 1 base for V and 7 bases for J; bases not matched to a gene: 1. The CDR3 DNA follows: TGTGCCAGCAGTGAAGGGGGACAGGGGCAGCCCCAGCATTTT. It is translated as CASSEGGQGQPQHF.

The V gene is TRBV3-1 (or the pseudogene TRBV3-2), the J gene TRBJ1-4; 8 bases are shared with TRBD1. Germline V CDR1 and CDR2: LGHDT, YNNKEL (reference sequence). The V segment lost 2 bases and the J segment 4 bases; nucleotides outside the gene matches: 3. This CDR3 is built from 15 residues. In DNA, the CDR3 is TGTGCCAGCAGCCAACCACAGGGGGGTAATGAAAAACTGTTTTTT. Amino acids: CASSQPQGGNEKLFF.

The chain recombines TRBV19 with TRBJ1-2, with 7 bases matching TRBD1. Trimming cost V 5 bases and J 6 bases; bases outside gene matches: 9. The CDR3 sequence is 14 residues long. Germline V gene data show CDR1 as LNHDA and CDR2 as SQIVND (reference sequence). CDR3 nucleotides: TGTGCCAGTAGTGCCGGGACAGTTAGGCATGGCTACACCTTC. Translating gives CASSAGTVRHGYTF.

This rearrangement joins TRBV14 to TRBJ2-1; TRBD1 might be the D (6 bases). Per the germline V gene, CDR1 is SGHDN and CDR2 is FVKESK. The CDR3 consists of 13 residues. Trimming cost V 6 bases and J 4 bases, with 10 bases left between them. The CDR3 reads CASRNRVYNEQFF. CDR3 sequence (DNA): TGTGCCAGCAGAAACAGGGTTTACAATGAGCAGTTCTTC.

This sequence joins TRBV4-2 and TRBJ2-7; TRBD2 aligns across 14 bases. This CDR3 contains 17 residues. With 4 bases clipped from V and 5 bases from J, the junction kept 10 bases outside the gene matches. Germline V gene sequence: CDR1 LGHNA, CDR2 YNFKEQ. DNA of the CDR3: TGTGCCAGCAGCCGCCACGTGGGGACTAGCGGGAGTGACGAGCAGTACTTC. Its protein product is CASSRHVGTSGSDEQYF.

Comments on this clone: Germline and junction disagree at one end, which may indicate a read error. The chain couples TRBV18 to TRBJ1-6; D is possibly TRBD1 (6 bases). The CDR3 has 17 amino acids. Germline assignment: CDR1 KGHSH and CDR2 LQKENI. As DNA, the CDR3 is TGTGTCAGCTCACCCTCGGCAGGGGAGGTCTCTAATTCACCCCTCCACTTT. It yields the protein CVSSPSAGEVSNSPLHF.

The V gene is TRBV18, the J gene TRBJ1-1; 8 bases align to TRBD1. The CDR3 covers 15 residues. The germline V gene has CDR1 KGHSH and CDR2 LQKENI. Unmatched junction bases numbered 6, after V lost 3 bases and J lost 3 bases. CDR3 coding DNA: TGTGCCAGCTCACCCCTCCAGGGGGCAGACACTGAAGCTTTCTTT. This translates into CASSPLQGADTEAFF.

The chain joins TRBV3-1 (or the pseudogene TRBV3-2) to TRBJ2-2; D is unresolved. Germline loops: CDR1 LGHDT, CDR2 YNNKEL (reference sequence). The CDR3 contains 15 residues. V lost 0 bases, J lost 1 base, and 6 bases lay in between. This CDR3 is CASSQDLRNTGELFF. CDR3 DNA: TGTGCCAGCAGCCAAGATCTCCGGAACACCGGGGAGCTGTTTTTT.

V usage is TRBV5-4 and J usage is TRBJ1-2; D ambiguous. Germline values: CDR1 SGHNT, CDR2 YYREEE (reference sequence). Trimming shortened V by 4 bases and J by 3 bases, and 13 bases separated the two germline ends. This CDR3 is built from 14 residues. The CDR3 is CASSPAAGDYGYTF. The CDR3 bases are TGTGCCAGCAGCCCGGCGGCAGGCGACTATGGCTACACCTTC.